This TCR beta chain appears in the sequencing data of a study of tumor and adjacent non-tumor tissue in lung cancer. Study context: The cohort had around twelve adenocarcinoma, a couple of squamous cell and 1 small cell patients.

Germline V CDR1 and CDR2: SGHAT, FQNNGV. The CDR3 is made up of 15 amino acids. The template was RNA from unsorted bulk tissue. Newly diagnosed lung cancer patients had thoracic surgery in China, August–late 2014, without prior chemotherapy. In regard to this clonotype: One junction end disagrees with the germline gene, perhaps due to a read error.

Three rounds of nested PCR, following a modified ARM-PCR protocol, produced the TCRbeta library. TCRdb re-called the multiplex PCR reads through MiXCR, storing one row per CDR3 protein. Of fewer than 120,000 distinct CDR3 sequences listed, 84% are singletons. The source is a man between 70 and 80 years old with non-small cell lung cancer. The chain joins TRBV11-2 to TRBJ2-7, with D tentatively TRBD1 (6 bases). The sequencing sample was made of lung tumor tissue. The CDR3 spells CASSPNSGTTHEQYF. DNA for the CDR3: TGTGCCAGCAGCCCGAACTCCGGGACAACCCACGAGCAGTATTTC.